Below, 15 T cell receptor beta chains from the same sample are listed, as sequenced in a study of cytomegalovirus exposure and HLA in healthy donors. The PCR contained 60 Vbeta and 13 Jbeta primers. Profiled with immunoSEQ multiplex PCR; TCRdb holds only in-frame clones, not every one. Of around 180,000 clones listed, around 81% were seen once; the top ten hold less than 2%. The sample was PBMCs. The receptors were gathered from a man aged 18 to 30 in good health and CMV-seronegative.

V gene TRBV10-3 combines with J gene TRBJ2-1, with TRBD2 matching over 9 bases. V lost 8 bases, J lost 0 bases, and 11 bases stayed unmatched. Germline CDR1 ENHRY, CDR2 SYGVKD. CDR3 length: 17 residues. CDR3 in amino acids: CAIGKAGGPSSYNEQFF. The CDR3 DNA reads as TGTGCCATCGGGAAAGCGGGGGGTCCCAGCTCCTACAATGAGCAGTTCTTC.

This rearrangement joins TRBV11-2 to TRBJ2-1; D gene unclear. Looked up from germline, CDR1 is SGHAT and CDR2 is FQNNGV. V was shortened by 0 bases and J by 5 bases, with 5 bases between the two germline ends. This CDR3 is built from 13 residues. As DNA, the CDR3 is TGTGCCAGCAGCTTAGAGAGAGACAATGAGCAGTTCTTC. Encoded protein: CASSLERDNEQFF.

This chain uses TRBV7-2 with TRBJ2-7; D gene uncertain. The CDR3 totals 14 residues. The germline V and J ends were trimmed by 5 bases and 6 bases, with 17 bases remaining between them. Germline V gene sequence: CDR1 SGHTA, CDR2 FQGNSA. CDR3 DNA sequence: TGTGCCAGCAGCGGGCAAAGGAATATCGGCGAGCAGTACTTC. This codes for CASSGQRNIGEQYF.

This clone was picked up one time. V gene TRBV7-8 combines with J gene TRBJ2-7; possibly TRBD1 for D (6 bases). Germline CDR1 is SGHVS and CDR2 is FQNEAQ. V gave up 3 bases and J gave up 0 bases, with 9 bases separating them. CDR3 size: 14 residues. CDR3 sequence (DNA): TGTGCCAGCAGCTTCCGGGACAACTCCTACGAGCAGTACTTC. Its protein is CASSFRDNSYEQYF.

CDR3 in DNA: TGTGCCAGCAGAGGCCTAGCGGGAGGGACCCCCTACAATGAGCAGTTCTTC. It codes for CASRGLAGGTPYNEQFF. The chain has TRBV2 and TRBJ2-1; 12 nucleotides align to TRBD2. This CDR3 contains 17 residues. Germline CDR1 and CDR2: SNHLY and FYNNEI. V shed 6 bases and J 2 bases; nucleotides not matched to a gene: 8.

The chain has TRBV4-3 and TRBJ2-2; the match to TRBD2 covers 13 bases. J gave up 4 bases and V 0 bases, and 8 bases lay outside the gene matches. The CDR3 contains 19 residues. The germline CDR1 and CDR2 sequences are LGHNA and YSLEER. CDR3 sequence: CASSQDVGTSGMFTGELFF. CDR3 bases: TGCGCCAGCAGCCAAGATGTTGGGACTAGCGGGATGTTCACCGGGGAGCTGTTTTTT.

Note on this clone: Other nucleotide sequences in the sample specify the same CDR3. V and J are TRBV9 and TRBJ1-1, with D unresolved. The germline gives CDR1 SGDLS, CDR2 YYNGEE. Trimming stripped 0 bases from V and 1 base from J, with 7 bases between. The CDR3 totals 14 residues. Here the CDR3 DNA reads TGTGCCAGCAGCGTAGTGGGAGGGAACACTGAAGCTTTCTTT. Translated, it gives CASSVVGGNTEAFF.

The DNA of the CDR3 is TGTGCTGCGGGTGCTGGGTATGGCTACACCTTC. Protein: CAAGAGYGYTF. The chain joins TRBV30 to TRBJ1-2; D remains unclear. From germline, CDR1 is GTSNPN and CDR2 SVGIG (reference sequence). This CDR3 is built from 11 residues.

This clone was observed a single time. The CDR3 bases are TGCGCCAGCAGTCAATCGAAAGACCCGGGACAGGGTGTGACAGATACGCAGTATTTT. The encoded protein is CASSQSKDPGQGVTDTQYF. The chain combines TRBV23-1 with TRBJ2-3; 9 positions match TRBD1. TRBV23-1 is marked as an open reading frame, function uncertain. The CDR3 contains 19 residues. J was trimmed by 3 bases and V by 0 bases; bases with no gene match: 13.

The CDR3, as DNA: TGCGCCAGCAGCCAAGTTTTGCCGGGACAGGGTCGCAATCAGCCCCAGCATTTT. Amino acid sequence: CASSQVLPGQGRNQPQHF. This chain connects TRBV4-3 to TRBJ1-5; 9 nucleotides line up with TRBD1. This CDR3 has 18 amino acids. Germline V gene lookup returns CDR1 LGHNA and CDR2 YSLEER. With 1 base clipped from V and 2 bases from J, the junction kept 9 bases outside the gene matches.

The CDR3: CASSDPTSSSYEQYF. The CDR3 DNA reads as TGTGCCAGCAGTGATCCTACGAGTTCATCCTACGAGCAGTACTTC. This chain links TRBV2 with TRBJ2-7; D not certain. Germline-derived CDR1 and CDR2 are SNHLY and FYNNEI. The CDR3 covers 15 residues. V was clipped by 3 bases and J by 1 base, with 13 bases between them.

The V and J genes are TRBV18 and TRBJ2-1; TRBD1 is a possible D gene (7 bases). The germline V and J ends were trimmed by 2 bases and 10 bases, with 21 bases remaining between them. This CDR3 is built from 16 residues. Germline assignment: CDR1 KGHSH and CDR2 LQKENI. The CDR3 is CASSPISRASGGEQFF. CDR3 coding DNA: TGTGCCAGCTCACCAATCTCGAGGGCTTCAGGGGGGGAGCAGTTCTTC.

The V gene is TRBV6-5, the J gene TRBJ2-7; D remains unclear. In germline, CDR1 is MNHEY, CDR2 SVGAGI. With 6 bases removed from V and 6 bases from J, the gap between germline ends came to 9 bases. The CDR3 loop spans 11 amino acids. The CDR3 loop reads CASRNSREQYF. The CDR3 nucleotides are TGTGCCAGCAGAAACAGCCGCGAGCAGTACTTC.

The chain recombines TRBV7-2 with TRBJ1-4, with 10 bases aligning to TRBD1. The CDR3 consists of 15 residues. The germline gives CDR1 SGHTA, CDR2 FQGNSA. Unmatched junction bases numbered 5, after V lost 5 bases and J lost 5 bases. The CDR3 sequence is CASSRTGGSNEKLFF. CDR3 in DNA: TGTGCCAGCAGCCGGACAGGGGGTTCGAATGAAAAACTGTTTTTT.

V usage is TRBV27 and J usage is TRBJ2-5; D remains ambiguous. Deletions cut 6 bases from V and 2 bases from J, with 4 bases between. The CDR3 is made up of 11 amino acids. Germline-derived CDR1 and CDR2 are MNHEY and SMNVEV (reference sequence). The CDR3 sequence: CASRTQETQYF. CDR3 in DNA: TGTGCCAGCAGGACTCAAGAGACCCAGTACTTC.